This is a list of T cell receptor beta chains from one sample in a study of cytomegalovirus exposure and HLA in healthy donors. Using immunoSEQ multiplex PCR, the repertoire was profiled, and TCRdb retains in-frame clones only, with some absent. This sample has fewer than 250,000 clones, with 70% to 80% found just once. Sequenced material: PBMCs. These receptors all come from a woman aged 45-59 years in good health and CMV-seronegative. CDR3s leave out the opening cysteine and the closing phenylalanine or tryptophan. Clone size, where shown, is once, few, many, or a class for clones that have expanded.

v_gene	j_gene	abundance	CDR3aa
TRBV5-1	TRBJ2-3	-	ASSFSGTSWTDTQY
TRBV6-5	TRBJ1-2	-	ASHPGQGTGYT
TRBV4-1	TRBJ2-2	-	ASSQEGAIGTGNTGELF
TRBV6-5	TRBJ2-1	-	ASSSLGSHNEQF
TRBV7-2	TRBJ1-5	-	ASSRGRVSQPQH
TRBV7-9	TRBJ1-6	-	ASSSGVVGTALH
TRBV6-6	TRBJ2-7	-	ASSYPLAGRSYEQY
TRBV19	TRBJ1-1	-	ASTQKRDTEAF
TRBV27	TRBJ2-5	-	ASSLFPSGGKRETQY
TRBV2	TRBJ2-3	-	ASGRDRALTDTQY
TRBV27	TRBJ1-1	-	ASSPGTGGITEAF
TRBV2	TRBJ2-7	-	ASSESSGGLIYEQY
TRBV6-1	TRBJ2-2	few	ATLYQGGNTGELF
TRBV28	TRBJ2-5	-	ASSSPGQGSVETQY
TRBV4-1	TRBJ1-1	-	ASSHTGGNTEAF
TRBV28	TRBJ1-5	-	ASRSTGESQPQH
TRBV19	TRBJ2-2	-	ASSKDRVAGELF
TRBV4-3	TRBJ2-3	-	ASSPGTGGEVRQY
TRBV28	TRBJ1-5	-	ASSITGDQPQH
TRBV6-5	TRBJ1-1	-	ASSYRRRENTEAF
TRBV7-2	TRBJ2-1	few	ASSPGLAGRGQGQF
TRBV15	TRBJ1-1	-	ATSRGGVNTEAF
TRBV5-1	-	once	ASSSSLSGYEQY
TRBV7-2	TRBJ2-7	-	ASSLVGTDYEQY
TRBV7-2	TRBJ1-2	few	ASSPRDSGPQGYT
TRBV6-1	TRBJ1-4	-	ASQIGGWFELF
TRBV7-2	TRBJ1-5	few	ASSVAGLGNQPQH
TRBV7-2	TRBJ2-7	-	ASSMPGSWYYEQY
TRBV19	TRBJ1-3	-	ASSANRDTRSRNTIY
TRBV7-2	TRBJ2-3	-	ASSLVAASTDTQY
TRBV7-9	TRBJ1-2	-	ASRERYGYT
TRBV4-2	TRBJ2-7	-	ASSQVGRGSGSSYEQY
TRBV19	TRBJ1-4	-	ASNRGTNEKLF
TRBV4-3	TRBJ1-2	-	ASSQDLSSPQDGYT
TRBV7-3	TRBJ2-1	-	ASSLAGREQF
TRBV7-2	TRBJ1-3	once	ASSPRQVPISGNTIY
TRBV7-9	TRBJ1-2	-	ASSSSPGGADYGYT
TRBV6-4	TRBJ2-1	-	ASSEGTRGDNEQF
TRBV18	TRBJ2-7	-	ASSEQGYYEQY
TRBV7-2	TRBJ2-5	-	ASNPQIVQETQY
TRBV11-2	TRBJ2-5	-	ASSLLLGPETQY
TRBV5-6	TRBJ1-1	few	ASSLTRGGALNTEAF
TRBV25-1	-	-	ASRRTGSPYEQY
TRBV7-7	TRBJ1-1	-	ASSLVRGTEAF
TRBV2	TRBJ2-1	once	ASSEGQSSYNEQF
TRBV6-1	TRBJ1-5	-	ASSDNRGRNQPQH
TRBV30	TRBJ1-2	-	AWSVQRQGGGYT